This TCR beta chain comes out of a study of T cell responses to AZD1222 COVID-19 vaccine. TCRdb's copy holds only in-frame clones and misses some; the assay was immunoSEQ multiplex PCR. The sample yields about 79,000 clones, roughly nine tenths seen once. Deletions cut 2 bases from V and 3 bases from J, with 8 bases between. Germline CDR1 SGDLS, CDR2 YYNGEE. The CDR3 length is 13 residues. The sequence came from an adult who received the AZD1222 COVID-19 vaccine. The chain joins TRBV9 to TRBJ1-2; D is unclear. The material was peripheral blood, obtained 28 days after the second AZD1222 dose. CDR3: CASSVSGYYGYTF. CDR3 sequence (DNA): TGTGCCAGCAGCGTCTCCGGGTACTATGGCTACACCTTC.